The entry below gives a single T cell receptor (beta chain) sequence along with its context. This sample was included in a study of blood T cell repertoires in COVID-19. Study-level background: Samples representing acute and convalescent COVID-19 were sourced from the United States, Italy and Spain. PBMCs, B-cell-depleted T cells, or T cells provided the cDNA or gDNA that made up the material.

Deletions cut 4 bases from V and 0 bases from J, with 17 bases between. Germline CDR1 is SGHRS and CDR2 is YFSETQ. The CDR3 is 17 residues long. In the original workflow: Reference gene primer amplification gave nucleated cell count estimates. Sequenced by immunoSEQ multiplex PCR; TCRdb stores in-frame clones only, minus some. The DNA gave D and trimming, while V, J and clone size come from that table. The sample yields around 170,000 clones, around four fifths seen once. The receptor was isolated from a man younger than 40 with active or convalescent COVID-19. Sequencing was done on a sample of peripheral blood. The chain is built from TRBV5-1 and TRBJ1-3; tentative D call: TRBD1 (5 bases). CDR3 DNA sequence: TGCGCCAGCAGCCCTCGGACATCCTCCGGCTCTGGAAACACCATATATTTT. Protein: CASSPRTSSGSGNTIYF. Variable domain in full (rest from reference TRBV5-1 and TRBJ1-3): KAGVTQTPRYLIKTRGQQVTLSCSPISGHRSVSWYQQTPGQGLQFLFEYFSETQRNKGNFPGRFSGRQFSNSRSEMNVSTLELGDSALYLCASSPRTSSGSGNTIYFGEGSWLTVV.